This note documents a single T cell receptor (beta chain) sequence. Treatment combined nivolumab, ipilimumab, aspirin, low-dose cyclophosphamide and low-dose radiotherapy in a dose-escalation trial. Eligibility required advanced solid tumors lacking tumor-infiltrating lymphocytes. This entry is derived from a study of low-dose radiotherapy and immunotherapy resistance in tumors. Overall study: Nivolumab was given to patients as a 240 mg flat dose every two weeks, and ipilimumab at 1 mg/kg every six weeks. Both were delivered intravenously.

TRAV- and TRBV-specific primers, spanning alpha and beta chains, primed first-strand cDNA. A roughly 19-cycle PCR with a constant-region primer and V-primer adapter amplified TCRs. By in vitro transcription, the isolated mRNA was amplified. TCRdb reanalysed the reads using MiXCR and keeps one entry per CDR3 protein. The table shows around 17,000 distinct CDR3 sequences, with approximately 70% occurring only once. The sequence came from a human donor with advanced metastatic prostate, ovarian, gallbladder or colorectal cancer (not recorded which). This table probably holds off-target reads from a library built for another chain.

CDR3 amino acids: CASSPMGGIQYF. CDR3 DNA sequence: TGCGCCAGCAGCCCGATGGGAGGCATTCAGTACTTC. V usage is TRBV23-1 and J usage is TRBJ2-4, with D possibly TRBD2 on 6 matching bases. TRBV23-1 is an ORF; its function is uncertain. The CDR3 runs to 12 residues. With 6 bases removed from V and 9 bases from J, the gap between germline ends came to 12 bases.